The clone carrying this T cell receptor beta chain was observed once. What it binds is unknown. The record originates from a study of cytomegalovirus exposure and HLA in healthy donors. Study results and limitations: Several of the most significant clusters appeared linked to common viral pathogens, based on a later analysis.

PCR amplification relied on 60 Vbeta primers (plus 13 Jbeta primers). Measured with immunoSEQ multiplex PCR; TCRdb has only the in-frame clones, and not every one. The sample carries tens of thousands of clones, 55% to 80% recorded once. Between the trimmed V and J ends, which lost 8 bases and 4 bases, there was a span of 11 bases. This CDR3 has 12 residues. Germline CDR1 reads MNHNY; CDR2 reads SVGAGI (reference sequence). Source material: PBMCs. This TCR was sampled from a woman in her forties or fifties in good health and CMV-seropositive. The V and J genes are TRBV6-6 and TRBJ1-2; D ambiguous. This CDR3 reads CASLEVPYGYTF. CDR3 nucleotide sequence: TGTGCCAGCCTTGAGGTTCCCTATGGCTACACCTTC.